This TCR beta chain was found in a study of identifying expanded T cells in peripheral blood. In germline, CDR1 is SSHAT, CDR2 FNYEAQ (reference sequence). The CDR3 sequence is 14 residues long. Deletions cut 4 bases from V and 4 bases from J, with 13 bases between. Libraries were prepared by immunoSEQ multiplex PCR; TCRdb keeps only in-frame clonotypes and omits some of them. The sample consists of approximately 57,000 clones, roughly 87% of them appearing once. This clonotype was obtained from a person aged 18 to 70 in good health. This chain uses TRBV7-7 with TRBJ2-5; TRBD2 might be the D (6 bases). Sequencing was done on a sample of blood. For the CDR3, the DNA is TGTGCCAGCAGCTCGACAGTGGGAGGAGAGACCCAGTACTTC. It translates to CASSSTVGGETQYF.